This TCR beta chain was captured by sequencing in a study of blood T cells in healthy people across ages. Study summary: Capture by template switching was about one barcoded beta molecule per two T cells. The study, taken as a whole, reports: Diversity of TCR beta per million T cells declined in a roughly linear way with age.

This clonotype was picked up a small number of times. Antigen specificity is unknown. The CDR3 runs 15 residues. The V gene lost 4 bases and the J gene lost 3 bases, with 13 bases spanning the gap. The germline gives CDR1 SGHVS, CDR2 FQNEAQ. The second PCR ran about 6 to 12 cycles with a sample-barcoded 5' primer and J-beta primers. TCRdb re-called the 5' RACE reads through MiXCR, storing one row per CDR3 protein. The sample shows fewer than 2 million distinct CDR3 sequences, roughly two fifths of them seen only once. Sequencing input: blood. The origin of this receptor is a human donor in good health. V gene TRBV7-8 combines with J gene TRBJ1-5; possible D gene TRBD1, 6 bases. The CDR3 DNA follows: TGTGCCAGCAGCTCAAGGGGGTTTGTCAATCAGCCCCAGCATTTT. Residues: CASSSRGFVNQPQHF.